This section outlines one TCR beta chain sequence together with its context. No antigen is known for it. At one end, the junction sequence differs from germline, possibly due to a read error. This specimen belongs to a study of tumor-infiltrating lymphocytes in primary liver carcinoma. Overall study context: Patients of both sexes were 30 to 69 years old. Study conclusions and caveats: Researchers report that only about 7-24% of top clones turned up in all five tumor regions.

Both RNA and DNA were isolated together from about 20-30 mg of bulk tissue that had not been sorted. Total RNA (approximately 450 ng) served as template for TCR beta cDNA synthesis primed by a constant-region primer. Generation of the TCR beta libraries relied on three nested multiplex PCR rounds using slightly modified ARM-PCR. It was with TRBV1-TRBV30 forward primers and a C-beta reverse primer that the first two PCR rounds were run, at about 9 cycles each. TCRdb called the multiplex PCR reads again in MiXCR, with one record for every CDR3 protein. The sample includes about 190,000 distinct CDR3 sequences, over 80% of them seen just once. This CDR3 comprises 14 residues. Germline CDR1 reads SGHNT; CDR2 reads YENEEA.

The V and J genes are TRBV11-3 and TRBJ2-1; no firm D call. The specimen sequenced was tumor tissue from primary liver carcinoma. This receptor was taken from a man in his forties with primary liver carcinoma and hepatitis B virus infection. The CDR3 coding sequence is TGTGCAAGCAGCTTATGCGTCTCGAGCAATGAGCAGTTCTTC. This translates into CASSLCVSSNEQFF.